The 32 T cell receptor beta chains reported below all come from one sample, sequenced in a study of T cell repertoires in cytomegalovirus infection (dated by TCRdb to about 2019). Sequencing was carried out with an Illumina HiSeq 1500. The public reads were reanalyzed by TCRdb: fastp trimming at Q25, MiXCR alignment, in-frame beta chains only. Rows are unified per CDR3 protein, each entry keeping the most common DNA and genes. The sample data list under 850,000 distinct CDR3 sequences, and less than 40% of these were observed just once. The ten most abundant clones make up about 2.8% of the sample. The sequencing sample was made of PBMCs. These receptors all stem from a human donor in good health (CMV status not recorded). Some clones in this sample may be carry-over from other donors' samples.

This clonotype was picked up a small number of times. V usage is TRBV19 and J usage is TRBJ2-1; 10 bases align to TRBD1. V gave up 10 bases and J gave up 1 base; unmatched junction bases: 4. The CDR3 has 14 amino acids. Germline lookup yields CDR1 LNHDA and CDR2 SQIVND (reference sequence). CDR3 sequence: CATGTGVSYNEQFF. The CDR3 nucleotides are TGTGCCACAGGGACAGGGGTTTCCTACAATGAGCAGTTCTTC.

This clonotype was observed a few times. The chain employs TRBV6-6 and TRBJ1-6; tentative D call: TRBD1 (6 bases). Deletions cut 2 bases from V and 7 bases from J, with 9 bases between. In germline, CDR1 is MNHNY, CDR2 SVGAGI (reference sequence). The CDR3 is made up of 14 amino acids. The CDR3 protein is CASSYGDKNSPLHF. The DNA of the CDR3 is TGTGCCAGCAGTTACGGGGACAAGAATTCACCCCTCCACTTT.

On this clonotype: The junction and the germline gene differ at one end; a read error may be behind it. The chain carries TRBV24-1 and TRBJ2-1, with D maybe TRBD2 (5 bases). Germline V gene data show CDR1 as KGHDR and CDR2 as SFDVKD. This CDR3 spans 16 amino acids. The CDR3 reads CATMASGRTDLNEPFF. The CDR3, as DNA: TGTGCCACCATGGCTTCCGGACGGACTGACCTCAATGAGCCGTTCTTC.

The chain links TRBV6-5 to TRBJ1-1, with TRBD1 matching over 7 bases. The CDR3 is made up of 16 amino acids. Unmatched junction bases numbered 4, after V lost 0 bases and J lost 0 bases. Germline-derived CDR1 and CDR2 are MNHEY and SVGAGI. CDR3 bases: TGTGCCAGCAGTTACTCGATGGGACAGATGAACACTGAAGCTTTCTTT. This encodes CASSYSMGQMNTEAFF.

About this clonotype: A read error may explain this, as a much larger clone is one base away. The V and J genes are TRBV6-6 and TRBJ1-4; 10 bases are shared with TRBD1. Per the germline V gene, CDR1 is MNHNY and CDR2 is SVGAGI (reference sequence). The CDR3 runs 14 residues. In DNA, the CDR3 is TGTGCCAGCAGTTACGGGACAGGGGCTGAAAAAATGTTTTTT. Translating it yields CASSYGTGAEKMFF.

This clonotype was observed a single time. The chain has TRBV6-1 and TRBJ2-2; 8 nucleotides line up with TRBD1. J lost 6 bases, V lost 9 bases, and 12 bases had no gene match. Germline-derived CDR1 and CDR2 are MNHNS and SASEGT. The CDR3 length is 15 residues. This CDR3 is CARGLGQALAGELFF. CDR3 bases: TGTGCCAGAGGGCTGGGACAGGCGCTGGCCGGGGAGCTGTTTTTT.

There are a few counts of this clonotype. The J gene is TRBJ1-2, the V gene TRBV25-1; D gene uncertain. The CDR3 is 15 residues long. Trimming removed 2 bases from V and 8 bases from J, with 18 bases in between. CDR1 and CDR2 (germline): MGHDK, SYGVNS. This chain's CDR3 is CASSEAFGRSQGYTF. The CDR3, as DNA: TGTGCCAGCAGTGAAGCATTCGGACGGTCCCAAGGCTACACCTTC.

The rearrangement joins TRBV6-2 or TRBV6-3 to TRBJ2-1, with a tentative D call TRBD1 (6 bases). The germline V gene has CDR1 MNHEY and CDR2 SVGEGT. The CDR3 runs to 14 residues. The V end was cut by 7 bases, the J end by 2 bases, with 12 bases between. The CDR3 loop reads CASNSGVAYNEQFF. CDR3 coding DNA: TGTGCCAGCAACTCAGGGGTCGCCTACAATGAGCAGTTCTTC.

The J gene is TRBJ2-1, the V gene TRBV28, with a weak D call TRBD2 (6 bases). The CDR3 length is 14 residues. The V gene's germline CDR1 is MDHEN and CDR2 SYDVKM. The V gene lost 6 bases and the J gene lost 9 bases, with 18 bases spanning the gap. CDR3 region: CASSRGPGVGEQFF. The CDR3 nucleotides are TGTGCCAGCAGCCGGGGTCCGGGGGTCGGTGAGCAGTTCTTC.

This clonotype has a handful of counts. The chain couples TRBV6-2 or TRBV6-3 to TRBJ1-2; D not certain. V lost 5 bases and J 4 bases, leaving 8 bases between the germline ends. This CDR3 is 12 amino acids long. Germline loops: CDR1 MNHEY, CDR2 SVGEGT. CDR3 DNA sequence: TGTGCCAGCAGTCTCTCCACCTATGGCTACACCTTC. As protein: CASSLSTYGYTF.

About this clonotype: A read error is likely, as this CDR3 ends without the conserved phenylalanine or tryptophan. The limits of the CDR3 on the DNA are not certain, so only TCRdb's listed CDR3 is given. The chain uses TRBV24-1 and TRBJ2-2. From germline, CDR1 is KGHDR and CDR2 SFDVKD. The CDR3 is 13 amino acids in total, end residues counted. CDR3: CATSDSRTGEMFC.

This clonotype showed up just a few times. The V and J genes are TRBV29-1 and TRBJ1-1; 7 nucleotides line up with TRBD1. Germline V gene sequence: CDR1 SQVTM, CDR2 ANQGSEA. This CDR3 is built from 13 residues. The ends lost 5 bases at V and 6 bases at J; junction bases unmatched: 9. CDR3 sequence (DNA): TGCAGCGTTAGACAGGGATACTTCGCTGAAGCTTTCTTT. Its protein is CSVRQGYFAEAFF.

The chain uses TRBV7-2 and TRBJ2-1; weak D call: TRBD2 (7 bases). V lost 3 bases and J 0 bases, leaving 18 bases between the germline ends. Germline CDR1 reads SGHTA; CDR2 reads FQGNSA. CDR3 length: 18 amino acids. CDR3 DNA: TGTGCCAGCAGCTTCGCAAAGACGGGGGGCAGCTCCTACAATGAGCAGTTCTTC. Its translation is CASSFAKTGGSSYNEQFF.

This chain uses TRBV7-9 with TRBJ2-7; 7 positions match TRBD2. Germline assignment: CDR1 SEHNR and CDR2 FQNEAQ (reference sequence). V gave up 1 base and J gave up 2 bases; unmatched junction bases: 5. The CDR3 covers 15 residues. The CDR3 region is CASSLEAGIAYEQYF. CDR3 in DNA: TGTGCCAGCAGCTTAGAAGCGGGGATCGCCTACGAGCAGTACTTC.

This clonotype has a handful of counts. The V and J genes are TRBV5-4 and TRBJ2-5; 15 nucleotides agree with TRBD2. V lost 4 bases and J lost 9; bases outside the gene matches: 7. This CDR3 is 15 amino acids long. From germline, CDR1 is SGHNT and CDR2 YYREEE (reference sequence). CDR3 residues: CASSGTSGGPVPQYF. CDR3 coding DNA: TGTGCCAGCAGCGGGACTAGCGGGGGGCCGGTTCCCCAGTACTTC.

The DNA for the CDR3 is TGTGCCAGCAGTTTTAGACAGGGGTGGGGCTACACCTTC. Its protein is CASSFRQGWGYTF. The V and J genes are TRBV28 and TRBJ1-2, with 8 bases aligning to TRBD1. Germline values: CDR1 MDHEN, CDR2 SYDVKM. This CDR3 comprises 13 residues. V lost 3 bases to trimming and J lost 8 bases; unmatched junction nucleotides: 5.

The V and J genes are TRBV29-1 and TRBJ2-5; 7 positions agree with TRBD1. The CDR3 length is 15 residues. CDR1 is SQVTM, CDR2 ANQGSEA, per germline. The V and J ends lost 2 bases and 0 bases, in that order; junction bases with no gene match: 6. CDR3 amino acids: CSVERGGTDQETQYF. CDR3 nucleotide sequence: TGCAGCGTTGAAAGGGGTGGGACAGACCAAGAGACCCAGTACTTC. The entire variable domain, with the rest obtained from reference TRBV29-1 and TRBJ2-5, is as follows: SAVISQKPSRDICQRGTSLTIQCQVDSQVTMMFWYRQQPGQSLTLIATANQGSEATYESGFVIDKFPISRPNLTFSTLTVSNMSPEDSSIYLCSVERGGTDQETQYFGPGTRLLVL.

This CDR3 reads CASSEYRGSDSPLHF. The DNA of the CDR3 is TGTGCCAGCAGTGAGTACAGGGGTTCGGATTCACCCCTCCACTTT. The chain joins TRBV28 to TRBJ1-6, with 7 bases identical to TRBD1. J gave up 8 bases and V 5 bases, and 9 bases lay outside the gene matches. This CDR3 has 15 amino acids. Per germline, CDR1 MDHEN and CDR2 SYDVKM.

This clonotype came up a few times. A junction end diverges from the germline sequence, so it may reflect a read error. The rearrangement uses TRBV12-3 or TRBV12-4 and TRBJ1-1; possible D gene TRBD1, 5 bases. The CDR3 covers 14 residues. The CDR3 DNA sequence: TGTGCCAGCAGGTCCGGGACGGGGAACGCTGAAGCTTTCTTT. It encodes CASRSGTGNAEAFF.

V and J are TRBV20-1 and TRBJ1-4; a possible D gene is TRBD1 (6 bases). The CDR3 length is 14 residues. The V gene's germline CDR1 is DFQATT and CDR2 SNEGSKA (reference sequence). The ends were cut back, 2 bases at V and 8 bases at J, with 15 bases in the middle. The CDR3 nucleotides read TGCAGTGCTAGATGGGGCTGGGGGCAGGAAAAACTGTTTTTT. Translating it yields CSARWGWGQEKLFF.

This clonotype has just a few counts. The rearrangement joins TRBV5-4 to TRBJ1-2, with D tentatively TRBD1 (5 bases). The V gene lost 4 bases and the J gene lost 0 bases, with 10 bases spanning the gap. The CDR3 is 14 amino acids. Germline V gene sequence: CDR1 SGHNT, CDR2 YYREEE (reference sequence). The CDR3 loop reads CASSMQGPNYGYTF. The CDR3 DNA sequence: TGTGCCAGCAGCATGCAGGGTCCTAACTATGGCTACACCTTC.

The table lists this clonotype with a few counts. The chain couples TRBV27 to TRBJ2-6, with D tentatively TRBD1 or TRBD2 (5 bases each). The V end lost 1 base, the J end lost 4 bases, and 11 bases lay between the germline ends. Germline V gene data show CDR1 as MNHEY and CDR2 as SMNVEV (reference sequence). The length of the CDR3 is 16 residues. CDR3 protein: CASSLWTGPGANVLTF. For the CDR3, the DNA is TGTGCCAGCAGTTTATGGACGGGACCCGGGGCCAACGTCCTGACTTTC.

This clonotype showed up just a few times. The chain is built from TRBV5-4 and TRBJ1-5; D unclear. The V and J ends lost 4 bases and 3 bases respectively, with 5 bases between them. The CDR3 spans 12 residues. Germline lookup yields CDR1 SGHNT and CDR2 YYREEE (reference sequence). The CDR3 DNA is TGTGCCAGCAGCCAGGACAATCAGCCCCAGCATTTT. It translates to CASSQDNQPQHF.

Regarding this clonotype: The junction departs from germline at one end; a sequencing error may be responsible. V gene TRBV7-8 combines with J gene TRBJ1-1; D is unclear. The CDR3 sequence is 13 residues long. CDR1 is SGHVS, CDR2 FQNEAQ, per germline. CDR3 bases: TGTGCCAGCAGCTCGCTAATTAACACTGAAGATTTCTTT. Its translation is CASSSLINTEDFF. Filled out from reference TRBV7-8 and TRBJ1-1, the complete variable domain reads GAGVSQSPRYKVAKRGQDVALRCDPISGHVSLFWYQQALGQGPEFLTYFQNEAQLDKSGLPSDRFFAERPEGSVSTLKIQRTQQEDSAVYLCASSSLINTEDFFGQGTRLTVV.

This clonotype was seen many times. CDR3 DNA: TGTGCCAGCAGTCGAGGGGAGTTGGAGGGTTCACCCCTCCACTTT. This codes for CASSRGELEGSPLHF. The V gene is TRBV28, the J gene TRBJ1-6; perhaps TRBD1 as D (5 bases). The CDR3 spans 15 residues. Germline V lookup: CDR1 MDHEN, CDR2 SYDVKM. V was trimmed by 5 bases and J by 9 bases, leaving 17 bases between them.

The gene calls are TRBV6-5 and TRBJ2-4; possibly TRBD2 for D (5 bases). Germline V gene sequence: CDR1 MNHEY, CDR2 SVGAGI. This CDR3 contains 14 residues. V gave up 3 bases and J gave up 4 bases, with 10 bases separating them. DNA of the CDR3: TGTGCCAGCAGTTATGGCGGGCAGAAAAACATTCAGTACTTC. Amino acid sequence: CASSYGGQKNIQYF.

This clonotype was seen only a few times. The chain uses TRBV11-3 and TRBJ2-7, with 7 bases aligning to TRBD2. The V and J ends lost 0 bases and 12 bases, in that order; junction bases with no gene match: 5. The length of the CDR3 is 12 residues. Germline CDR1 and CDR2: SGHNT and YENEEA. The CDR3 sequence: CASSLDRGSLYF. CDR3 nucleotide sequence: TGTGCCAGCAGCTTAGATCGCGGGAGCCTGTACTTC. The variable domain in full, with the rest retrieved from reference TRBV11-3 and TRBJ2-7, is EAGVVQSPRYKIIEKKQPVAFWCNPISGHNTLYWYLQNLGQGPELLIRYENEEAVDDSQLPKDRFSAERLKGVDSTLKIQPAELGDSAVYLCASSLDRGSLYFGPGTRLTVT.

The chain recombines TRBV10-3 with TRBJ1-2, with TRBD1 matching 12 bases. CDR1 is ENHRY, CDR2 SYGVKD, per germline. V shed 6 bases, J shed 11 bases, and the junction held 13 bases outside the gene matches. The CDR3 runs 15 residues. The CDR3 DNA follows: TGTGCCATCAGATCTACGGGACAGGGGGCCTTCTTTTACACCTTC. It specifies CAIRSTGQGAFFYTF.

The V and J genes are TRBV19 and TRBJ1-1; 8 positions match TRBD1. Germline CDR1 LNHDA, CDR2 SQIVND (reference sequence). The CDR3 spans 14 residues. With 3 bases clipped from V and 2 bases from J, the junction kept 2 bases outside the gene matches. The CDR3 DNA reads as TGTGCCAGTAGTATTCCAGGGGGCAACACTGAAGCTTTCTTT. Amino acid sequence: CASSIPGGNTEAFF.

V and J are TRBV19 and TRBJ2-6; 8 bases are a match to TRBD1. Germline CDR1 is LNHDA and CDR2 is SQIVND (reference sequence). This CDR3 contains 15 residues. V dropped 11 bases and J dropped 1; count of bases not matched to a gene: 7. The CDR3 bases are TGTGCCCCCCGTGACAGGGGTTCTGGGGCCAACGTCCTGACTTTC. It translates to CAPRDRGSGANVLTF. Filled out from reference TRBV19 and TRBJ2-6, the complete variable domain reads DGGITQSPKYLFRKEGQNVTLSCEQNLNHDAMYWYRQDPGQGLRLIYYSQIVNDFQKGDIAEGYSVSREKKESFPLTVTSAQKNPTAFYLCAPRDRGSGANVLTFGAGSRLTVL.

This chain links TRBV25-1 with TRBJ2-3; TRBD2 aligns across 8 bases. Germline assignment: CDR1 MGHDK and CDR2 SYGVNS. The V and J ends lost 5 bases and 4 bases, in that order; junction bases with no gene match: 8. The CDR3 covers 15 residues. CDR3 sequence: CASSRGSGRSDTQYF. CDR3 coding DNA: TGTGCCAGCAGTAGAGGAAGCGGGAGATCAGATACGCAGTATTTT. Full variable domain (rest looked up from reference TRBV25-1 and TRBJ2-3): EADIYQTPRYLVIGTGKKITLECSQTMGHDKMYWYQQDPGMELHLIHYSYGVNSTEKGDLSSESTVSRIRTEHFPLTLESARPSHTSQYLCASSRGSGRSDTQYFGPGTRLTVL.

The V call is TRBV27, the J call TRBJ1-5; a possible D gene is TRBD1 (6 bases). The CDR3 consists of 14 residues. From germline, CDR1 is MNHEY and CDR2 SMNVEV (reference sequence). Deletions cut 0 bases from V and 6 bases from J, with 9 bases between. This CDR3 reads CASSLSRGFQPQHF. The CDR3 region has the DNA TGTGCCAGCAGTTTATCGAGGGGGTTTCAGCCCCAGCATTTT.